This T cell receptor (beta chain) was captured in a study of cytomegalovirus exposure and HLA in healthy donors. The CDR3 contains 16 residues. This clone was observed a few times. Its antigen is currently unknown. In the PCR, 60 Vbeta and 13 Jbeta primers were used. Assay: immunoSEQ multiplex PCR; the TCRdb copy retains only in-frame clones and omits some. The sample has under 200,000 clones, about 85% seen once. Study results and caveats: Later analysis associated a missense DCLRE1C variant with TCR beta V- and J-gene trimming.

The sequenced material came from PBMCs. This sequence was found in a boy aged 2 to 10 in good health and CMV-seronegative. V gene TRBV12-1 combines with J gene TRBJ2-4; TRBD2 reflects the table's D call only, with no check against the DNA. TRBV12-1 is a known pseudogene. The CDR3, as DNA: TGTGCCAGCAGCTTTTGTAGCGGGGGGGCCAAAAACATTCAGTACTTC. This sequence encodes CASSFCSGGAKNIQYF.